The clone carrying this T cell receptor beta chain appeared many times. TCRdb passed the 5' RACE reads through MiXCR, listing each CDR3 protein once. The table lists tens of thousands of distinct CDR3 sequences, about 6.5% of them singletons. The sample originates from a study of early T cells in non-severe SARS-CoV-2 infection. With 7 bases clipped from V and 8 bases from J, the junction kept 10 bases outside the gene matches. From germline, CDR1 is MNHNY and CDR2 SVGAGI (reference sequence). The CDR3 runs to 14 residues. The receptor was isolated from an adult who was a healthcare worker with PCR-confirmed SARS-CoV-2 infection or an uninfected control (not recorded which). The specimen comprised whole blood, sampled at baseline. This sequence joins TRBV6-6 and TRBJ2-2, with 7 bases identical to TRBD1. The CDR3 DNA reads TGTGCCAGCACCCTGGGACAGCCCTCGGGGGAGCTGTTTTTT. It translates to CASTLGQPSGELFF.